This TCR beta chain was captured in a study of control samples from healthy donors and cancer patients. Data came from immunoSEQ multiplex PCR; TCRdb stores just in-frame clones and leaves some out. The repertoire includes 75,000 to 90,000 clones, about nine tenths of them detected once, and over 20% sits in the top ten. V lost 0 bases and J 1 base, leaving 9 bases between the germline ends. This CDR3 region has 15 residues. The V gene's germline CDR1 is SGHRS and CDR2 YFSETQ. The sequenced material came from blood. This chain connects TRBV5-1 to TRBJ2-3, with D perhaps matching TRBD1 (5 bases). This TCR was recovered from a man younger than 40 in good health. The CDR3 loop is CASSLGQGGTDTQYF. The CDR3 DNA follows: TGCGCCAGCAGCTTGGGGCAGGGTGGCACAGATACGCAGTATTTT.